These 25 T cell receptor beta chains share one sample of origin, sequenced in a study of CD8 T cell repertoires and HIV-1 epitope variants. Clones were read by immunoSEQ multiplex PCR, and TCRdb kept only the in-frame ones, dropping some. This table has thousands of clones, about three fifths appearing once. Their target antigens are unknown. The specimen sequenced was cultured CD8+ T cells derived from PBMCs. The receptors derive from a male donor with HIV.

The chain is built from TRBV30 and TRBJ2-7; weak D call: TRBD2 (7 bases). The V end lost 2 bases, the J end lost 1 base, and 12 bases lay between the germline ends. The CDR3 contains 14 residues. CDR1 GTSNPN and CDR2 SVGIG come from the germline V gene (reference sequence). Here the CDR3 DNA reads TGTGCCTGGAGTAGGGGAGGGGGGTCCTACGAGCAGTACTTC. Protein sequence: CAWSRGGGSYEQYF.

The chain's CDR3 is CAISDQTRQDTQYF. CDR3 nucleotides: TGTGCCATCAGTGACCAGACCAGGCAGGATACGCAGTATTTT. This chain links TRBV10-3 with TRBJ2-3; D gene unclear. CDR1 is ENHRY and CDR2 is SYGVKD in the germline V gene. Trimming took 3 bases from V and 6 from J, leaving 13 bases between them. This CDR3 has 14 amino acids.

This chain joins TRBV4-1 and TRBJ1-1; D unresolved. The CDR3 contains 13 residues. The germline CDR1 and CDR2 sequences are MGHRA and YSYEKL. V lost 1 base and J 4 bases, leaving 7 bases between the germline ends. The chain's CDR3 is CASSQVGGTEAFF. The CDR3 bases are TGCGCCAGCAGCCAAGTAGGCGGCACTGAAGCTTTCTTT.

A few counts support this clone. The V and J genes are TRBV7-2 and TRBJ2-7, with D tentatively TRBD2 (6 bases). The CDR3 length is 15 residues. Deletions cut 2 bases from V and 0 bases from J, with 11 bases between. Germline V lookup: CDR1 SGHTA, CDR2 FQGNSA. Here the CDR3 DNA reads TGTGCCAGCAGCTTAACCCGGGACTCCTCCTACGAGCAGTACTTC. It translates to CASSLTRDSSYEQYF.

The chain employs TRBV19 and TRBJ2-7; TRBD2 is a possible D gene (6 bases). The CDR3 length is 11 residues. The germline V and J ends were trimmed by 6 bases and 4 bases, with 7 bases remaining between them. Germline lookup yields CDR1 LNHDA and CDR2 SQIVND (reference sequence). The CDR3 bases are TGTGCCAGTAGCGGGGGATACGAGCAGTACTTC. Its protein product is CASSGGYEQYF.

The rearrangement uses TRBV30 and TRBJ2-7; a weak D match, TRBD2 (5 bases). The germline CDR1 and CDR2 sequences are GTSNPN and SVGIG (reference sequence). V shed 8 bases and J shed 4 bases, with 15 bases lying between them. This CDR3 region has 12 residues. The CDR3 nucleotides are TGTGCCATCTTAGCAGGCGGGTACGAGCAGTACTTC. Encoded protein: CAILAGGYEQYF.

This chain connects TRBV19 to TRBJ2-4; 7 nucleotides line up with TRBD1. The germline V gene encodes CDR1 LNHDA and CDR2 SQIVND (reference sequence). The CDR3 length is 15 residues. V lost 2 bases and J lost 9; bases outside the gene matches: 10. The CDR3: CASSISDRALGIQYF. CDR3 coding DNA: TGTGCCAGTAGTATAAGCGACAGGGCGTTGGGCATTCAGTACTTC.

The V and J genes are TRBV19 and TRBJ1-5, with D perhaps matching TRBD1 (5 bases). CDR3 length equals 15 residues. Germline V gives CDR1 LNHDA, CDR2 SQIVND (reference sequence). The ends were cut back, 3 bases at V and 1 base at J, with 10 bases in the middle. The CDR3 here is CASSMDISSNQPQHF. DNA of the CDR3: TGTGCCAGTAGTATGGACATCAGCAGCAATCAGCCCCAGCATTTT.

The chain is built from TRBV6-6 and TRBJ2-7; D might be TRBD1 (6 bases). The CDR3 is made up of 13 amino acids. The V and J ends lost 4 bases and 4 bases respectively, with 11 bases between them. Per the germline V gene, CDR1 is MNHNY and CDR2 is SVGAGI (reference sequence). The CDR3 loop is CASSSGTSYEQYF. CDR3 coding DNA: TGTGCCAGCAGTTCCGGGACATCTTACGAGCAGTACTTC.

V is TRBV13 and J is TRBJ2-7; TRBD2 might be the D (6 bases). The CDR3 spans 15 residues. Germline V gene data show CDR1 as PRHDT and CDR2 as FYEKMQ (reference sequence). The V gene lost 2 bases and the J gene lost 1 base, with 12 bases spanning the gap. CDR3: CASSLLGGASYEQYF. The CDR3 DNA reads TGTGCCAGCAGCTTACTCGGAGGGGCTTCCTACGAGCAGTACTTC.

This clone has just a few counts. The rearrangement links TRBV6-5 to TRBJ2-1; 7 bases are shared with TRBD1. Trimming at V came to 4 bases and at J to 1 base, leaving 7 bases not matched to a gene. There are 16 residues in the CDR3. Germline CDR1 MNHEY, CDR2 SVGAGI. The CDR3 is CASSLSQGISYNEQFF. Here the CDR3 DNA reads TGTGCCAGCAGTTTATCACAGGGGATATCCTACAATGAGCAGTTCTTC.

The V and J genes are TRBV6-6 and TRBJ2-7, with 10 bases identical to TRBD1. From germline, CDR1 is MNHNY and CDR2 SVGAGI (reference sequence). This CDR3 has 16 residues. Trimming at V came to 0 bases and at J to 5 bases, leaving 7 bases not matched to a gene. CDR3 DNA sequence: TGTGCCAGCAGTTACTCTGGGACAGGGGACCCGGACGAGCAGTACTTC. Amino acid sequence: CASSYSGTGDPDEQYF.

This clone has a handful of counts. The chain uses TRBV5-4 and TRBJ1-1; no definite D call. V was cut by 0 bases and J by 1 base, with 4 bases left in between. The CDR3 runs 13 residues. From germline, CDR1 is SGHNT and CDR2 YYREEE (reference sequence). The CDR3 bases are TGTGCCAGCAGCTTGGGGGGGAACACTGAAGCTTTCTTT. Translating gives CASSLGGNTEAFF.

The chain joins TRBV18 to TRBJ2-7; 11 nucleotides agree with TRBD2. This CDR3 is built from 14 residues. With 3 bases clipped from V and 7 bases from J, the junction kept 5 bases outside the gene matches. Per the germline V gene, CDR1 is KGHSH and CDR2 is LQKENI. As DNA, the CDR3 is TGTGCCAGCTCACCGACGGGACTAGCGGATGAGCAGTACTTC. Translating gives CASSPTGLADEQYF.

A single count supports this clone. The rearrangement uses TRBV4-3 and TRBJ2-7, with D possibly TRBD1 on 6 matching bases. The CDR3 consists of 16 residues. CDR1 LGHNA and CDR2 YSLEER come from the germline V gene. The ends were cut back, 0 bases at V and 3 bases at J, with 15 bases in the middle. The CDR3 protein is CASSQEQGPSYYEQYF. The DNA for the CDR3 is TGCGCCAGCAGCCAAGAACAGGGACCCTCCTACTACGAGCAGTACTTC.

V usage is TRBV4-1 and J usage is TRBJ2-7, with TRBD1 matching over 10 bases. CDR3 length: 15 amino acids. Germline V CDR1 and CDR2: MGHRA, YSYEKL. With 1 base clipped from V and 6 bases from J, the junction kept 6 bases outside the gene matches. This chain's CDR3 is CASSQAGTGAGEQYF. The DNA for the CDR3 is TGCGCCAGCAGCCAAGCCGGGACAGGGGCGGGCGAGCAGTACTTC.

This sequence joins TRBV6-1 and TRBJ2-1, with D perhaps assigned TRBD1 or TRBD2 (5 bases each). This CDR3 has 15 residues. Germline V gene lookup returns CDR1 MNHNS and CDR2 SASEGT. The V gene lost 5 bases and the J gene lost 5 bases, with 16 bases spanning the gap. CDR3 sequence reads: CASSNNRRFNNEQFF. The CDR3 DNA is TGTGCCAGCAGTAATAACAGGAGGTTCAACAATGAGCAGTTCTTC.

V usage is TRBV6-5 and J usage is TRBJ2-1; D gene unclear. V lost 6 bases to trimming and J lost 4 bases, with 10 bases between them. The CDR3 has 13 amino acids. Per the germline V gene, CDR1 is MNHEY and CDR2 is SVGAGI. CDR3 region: CASSPMGYNEQFF. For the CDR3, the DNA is TGTGCCAGCAGCCCTATGGGGTACAATGAGCAGTTCTTC.

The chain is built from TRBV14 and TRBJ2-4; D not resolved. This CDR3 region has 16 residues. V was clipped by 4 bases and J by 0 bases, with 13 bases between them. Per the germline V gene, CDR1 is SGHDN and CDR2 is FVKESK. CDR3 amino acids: CASSPAVELAKNIQYF. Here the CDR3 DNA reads TGTGCCAGCAGCCCGGCCGTTGAACTAGCCAAAAACATTCAGTACTTC.

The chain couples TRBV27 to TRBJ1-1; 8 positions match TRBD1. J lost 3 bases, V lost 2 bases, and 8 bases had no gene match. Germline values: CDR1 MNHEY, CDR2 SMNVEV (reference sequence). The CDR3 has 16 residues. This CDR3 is CASSLLSGTGDTEAFF. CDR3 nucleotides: TGTGCCAGCAGTTTACTTTCCGGGACAGGAGACACTGAAGCTTTCTTT.

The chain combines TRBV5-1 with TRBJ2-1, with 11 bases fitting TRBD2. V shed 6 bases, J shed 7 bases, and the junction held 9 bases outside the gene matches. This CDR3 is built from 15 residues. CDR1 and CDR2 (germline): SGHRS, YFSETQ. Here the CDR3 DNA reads TGCGCCAGCACCCCACTAGCGGGAGTTACGAATGAGCAGTTCTTC. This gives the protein CASTPLAGVTNEQFF.

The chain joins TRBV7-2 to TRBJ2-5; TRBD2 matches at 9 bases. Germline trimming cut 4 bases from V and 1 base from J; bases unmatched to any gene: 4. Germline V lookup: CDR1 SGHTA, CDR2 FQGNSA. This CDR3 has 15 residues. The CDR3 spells CASSSGGGVQETQYF. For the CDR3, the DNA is TGTGCCAGCAGCTCCGGCGGGGGGGTCCAAGAGACCCAGTACTTC.

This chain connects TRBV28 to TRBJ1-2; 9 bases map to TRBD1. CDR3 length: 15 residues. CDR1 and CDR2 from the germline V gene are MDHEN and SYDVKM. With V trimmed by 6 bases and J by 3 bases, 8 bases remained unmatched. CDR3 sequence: CASRSGQGRDYGYTF. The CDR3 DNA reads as TGTGCCAGCAGGAGTGGACAGGGGCGTGACTATGGCTACACCTTC.

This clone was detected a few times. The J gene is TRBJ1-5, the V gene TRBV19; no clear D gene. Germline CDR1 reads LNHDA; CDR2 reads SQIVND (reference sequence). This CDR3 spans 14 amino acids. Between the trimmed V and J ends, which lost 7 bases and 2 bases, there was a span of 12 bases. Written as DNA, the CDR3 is TGTGCCAGTACTATTTTTAATGGCAATCAGCCCCAGCATTTT. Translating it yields CASTIFNGNQPQHF.

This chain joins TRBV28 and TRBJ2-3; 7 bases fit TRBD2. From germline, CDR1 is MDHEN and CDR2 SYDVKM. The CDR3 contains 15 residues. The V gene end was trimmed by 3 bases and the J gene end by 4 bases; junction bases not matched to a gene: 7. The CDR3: CASSLGGVFADTQYF. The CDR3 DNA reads TGTGCCAGCAGTTTGGGGGGGGTATTTGCAGATACGCAGTATTTT.